The next 25 T cell receptor beta chains were all read from a single sample in a study of blood T cell repertoires in COVID-19. TCRdb's copy holds only in-frame clones and misses some; the assay was immunoSEQ multiplex PCR. This table holds some 260,000 clones, around 89% found once. The sample was PBMCs or T cells enriched from blood (not recorded which). The source is a man in his forties who had recovered from COVID-19.

This chain connects TRBV24-1 to TRBJ2-6, with 7 bases lining up with TRBD2. This CDR3 comprises 14 residues. Germline CDR1 reads KGHDR; CDR2 reads SFDVKD. V gave up 1 base and J gave up 13 bases; unmatched junction bases: 6. The CDR3 region is CATSDLAGSQVLTF. Written as DNA, the CDR3 is TGTGCCACCAGTGATTTAGCGGGGTCACAAGTCCTGACTTTC.

V gene TRBV7-3 combines with J gene TRBJ2-1; 11 nucleotides align to TRBD2. CDR3 length equals 19 residues. J was trimmed by 4 bases and V by 4 bases; bases with no gene match: 15. CDR1 and CDR2 (germline): SGHTA, FQGTGA. CDR3 region: CASSSFSGRASRVYNEQFF. CDR3 in DNA: TGTGCCAGCAGCTCATTTAGCGGGAGGGCCTCTCGGGTATACAATGAGCAGTTCTTC.

The chain joins TRBV30 to TRBJ1-5, with 12 bases aligning to TRBD1. The V gene end was trimmed by 0 bases and the J gene end by 2 bases; junction bases not matched to a gene: 14. There are 20 residues in the CDR3. The germline gives CDR1 GTSNPN, CDR2 SVGIG (reference sequence). CDR3 sequence: CAWSVKASGTGGFGNQPQHF. The CDR3 DNA reads as TGTGCCTGGAGTGTTAAGGCCTCCGGGACAGGGGGCTTTGGCAATCAGCCCCAGCATTTT.

This clone was seen a handful of times. The chain recombines TRBV30 with TRBJ1-3; 8 nucleotides line up with TRBD1. CDR3 length: 13 residues. V shed 5 bases, J shed 3 bases, and the junction held 3 bases outside the gene matches. Germline V CDR1 and CDR2: GTSNPN, SVGIG (reference sequence). The CDR3: CAWGQGIGNTIYF. The DNA of the CDR3 is TGTGCCTGGGGACAGGGAATTGGAAACACCATATATTTT.

The chain couples TRBV7-2 to TRBJ2-2; TRBD2 agrees at 8 bases. The V and J ends lost 7 bases and 1 base, in that order; junction bases with no gene match: 5. CDR3 length: 15 residues. The germline gives CDR1 SGHTA, CDR2 FQGNSA. The CDR3 sequence is CASNFLAGNTGELFF. The CDR3, as DNA: TGTGCCAGCAACTTCCTAGCGGGGAACACCGGGGAGCTGTTTTTT.

The chain combines TRBV19 with TRBJ1-5, with D possibly being TRBD1 (5 bases). V was clipped by 5 bases and J by 4 bases, with 21 bases between them. The V gene's germline CDR1 is LNHDA and CDR2 SQIVND (reference sequence). CDR3 size: 17 residues. The CDR3 sequence: CASSPLAARESNQPQHF. CDR3 in DNA: TGTGCCAGTAGTCCCTTGGCGGCCAGGGAAAGTAATCAGCCCCAGCATTTT.

The chain has TRBV27 and TRBJ2-7, with 10 bases matching TRBD2. Germline assignment: CDR1 MNHEY and CDR2 SMNVEV (reference sequence). Losses at the gene ends were 3 bases for V and 2 bases for J; bases not matched to a gene: 7. The CDR3 spans 16 residues. The CDR3 nucleotides read TGTGCCAGCAGTTTGTTCTCTAGCGGGAGCCCCTACGAGCAGTACTTC. Its translation: CASSLFSSGSPYEQYF.

The rearrangement uses TRBV12-1 and TRBJ2-4; no DNA check was done on the table's D call, TRBD1. TRBV12-1 is a pseudogene locus. This CDR3 comprises 14 residues. CDR3 amino acids: CASSQGGSKNIQYF. CDR3 sequence (DNA): TGTGCCAGCTCACAGGGGGGGTCCAAAAACATTCAGTACTTC.

The chain uses TRBV6-5 and TRBJ2-7, with D perhaps matching TRBD1 (6 bases). V was pared by 0 bases and J by 0 bases, with 6 bases between. This CDR3 is built from 14 residues. The V gene's germline CDR1 is MNHEY and CDR2 SVGAGI. The CDR3 sequence is CASSYSQGSYEQYF. CDR3 DNA sequence: TGTGCCAGCAGTTACTCACAGGGCTCCTACGAGCAGTACTTC.

V and J are TRBV6-1 and TRBJ1-6; 8 bases are shared with TRBD1. Per the germline V gene, CDR1 is MNHNS and CDR2 is SASEGT. Germline trimming cut 2 bases from V and 10 bases from J; bases unmatched to any gene: 7. The CDR3 sequence is 15 residues long. Here the CDR3 DNA reads TGTGCCAGCAGTGAAACAGGACAGGGAGGCTCACCCCTCCACTTT. As protein: CASSETGQGGSPLHF.

V and J are TRBV29-1 and TRBJ1-1; D ambiguous. This CDR3 is built from 12 residues. V dropped 5 bases and J dropped 2 bases, with 9 bases sitting between them. Germline V gene data show CDR1 as SQVTM and CDR2 as ANQGSEA. DNA of the CDR3: TGCAGCGTTCGTCGGGGTAACACTGAAGCTTTCTTT. This codes for CSVRRGNTEAFF.

J is TRBJ1-1 and V is TRBV7-8; D gene uncertain. Trimming pared 1 base from V and 3 bases from J, leaving 18 bases between. The germline V gene has CDR1 SGHVS and CDR2 FQNEAQ. This CDR3 is built from 17 residues. CDR3 nucleotide sequence: TGTGCCAGCAGCTTAGATGGGCGCTTCGGGGTCGACACTGAAGCTTTCTTT. This codes for CASSLDGRFGVDTEAFF.

The gene calls are TRBV11-2 and TRBJ2-5, with unresolved D. The germline gives CDR1 SGHAT, CDR2 FQNNGV. The ends were cut back, 1 base at V and 10 bases at J, with 16 bases in the middle. This CDR3 spans 14 amino acids. The CDR3 region is CASSLAVAQFIQYF. As DNA, the CDR3 is TGTGCCAGCAGCTTAGCGGTAGCCCAATTTATCCAGTACTTC.

This chain connects TRBV12-3 or TRBV12-4 to TRBJ2-1; D is ambiguous. V lost 5 bases to trimming and J lost 9 bases, with 11 bases between them. This CDR3 contains 12 residues. The CDR3 loop reads CASSPALVEQFF. As DNA, the CDR3 is TGTGCCAGCAGTCCCGCACTCGTTGAGCAGTTCTTC.

The rearrangement uses TRBV7-9 and TRBJ2-3; no clear D gene. Between the trimmed V and J ends, which lost 5 bases and 4 bases, there was a span of 10 bases. CDR3 length equals 13 residues. CDR1 is SEHNR, CDR2 FQNEAQ, per germline (reference sequence). CDR3 protein: CASSPPGSDTQYF. CDR3 bases: TGTGCCAGCAGCCCCCCCGGGTCAGATACGCAGTATTTT.

The V call is TRBV11-3, the J call TRBJ1-1; D ambiguous. The V gene's germline CDR1 is SGHNT and CDR2 YENEEA. Trimming cost V 3 bases and J 1 base, with 6 bases left between them. This CDR3 has 13 amino acids. CDR3 amino acids: CASSFHGNTEAFF. DNA of the CDR3: TGTGCCAGCAGCTTCCACGGGAACACTGAAGCTTTCTTT.

This clone was seen only a few times. J is TRBJ1-1 and V is TRBV5-4; 10 bases are shared with TRBD1. Germline V CDR1 and CDR2: SGHNT, YYREEE (reference sequence). This CDR3 is built from 14 residues. The trim removed 0 bases at V and 4 bases at J, leaving 0 bases unmatched. The CDR3 coding sequence is TGTGCCAGCAGCTTGGGGACAGGGGGCACTGAAGCTTTCTTT. Its protein is CASSLGTGGTEAFF.

The rearrangement joins TRBV7-3 to TRBJ2-7; 8 positions agree with TRBD1. The CDR3 has 14 amino acids. After removal of 5 bases from V and 1 base from J, the junction contained 4 bases not matched to a gene. CDR1 is SGHTA, CDR2 FQGTGA, per germline. The CDR3 reads CASSIGQGSYEQYF. CDR3 DNA sequence: TGTGCCAGCAGCATAGGACAGGGTTCCTACGAGCAGTACTTC.

As concerns this clone: Relative to the germline gene, one junction end is altered; a read error may explain this. The chain couples TRBV19 to TRBJ2-3, with D possibly matching TRBD2 (6 bases). In germline, CDR1 is LNHDA, CDR2 SQIVND (reference sequence). This CDR3 is built from 12 residues. The CDR3 here is CASSITSTIILF. The CDR3 DNA sequence: TGTGCCAGTAGTATTACTAGCACTATCATTCTTTTT.

The J gene is TRBJ1-1, the V gene TRBV18; 9 bases line up with TRBD1. J gave up 3 bases and V 5 bases, and 10 bases lay outside the gene matches. The CDR3 consists of 16 residues. Germline lookup yields CDR1 KGHSH and CDR2 LQKENI. The CDR3 region is CASSKTGGAGDTEAFF. DNA of the CDR3: TGTGCCAGCTCAAAAACAGGGGGCGCGGGGGACACTGAAGCTTTCTTT.

The gene calls are TRBV6-5 and TRBJ1-1; 10 bases agree with TRBD1. Germline CDR1 and CDR2: MNHEY and SVGAGI. The V and J ends lost 6 bases and 1 base, in that order; junction bases with no gene match: 2. This CDR3 is 14 amino acids long. The chain's CDR3 is CASRGTGANTEAFF. The CDR3 DNA reads as TGTGCCAGCAGAGGGACAGGGGCGAACACTGAAGCTTTCTTT.

This chain uses TRBV6-2 or TRBV6-3 with TRBJ2-7, with 8 positions matching TRBD1. Unmatched junction bases numbered 6, after V lost 5 bases and J lost 0 bases. This CDR3 spans 15 amino acids. Germline loops: CDR1 MNHEY, CDR2 SVGEGT. The CDR3 coding sequence is TGTGCCAGCAGTGCAAGGACAGGGATCTCCTACGAGCAGTACTTC. This gives the protein CASSARTGISYEQYF.

V is TRBV7-3 and J is TRBJ2-7, with 9 bases aligning to TRBD2. The CDR3 runs to 15 residues. V lost 5 bases to trimming and J lost 6 bases; unmatched junction nucleotides: 11. Germline lookup yields CDR1 SGHTA and CDR2 FQGTGA. The CDR3 nucleotides read TGTGCCAGCAGCCTTAGCGGGAGCACGGGGCGCGAGCAGTACTTC. Encoded protein: CASSLSGSTGREQYF.

The V gene is TRBV3-1 (or the pseudogene TRBV3-2), the J gene TRBJ2-5, with D tentatively TRBD2 (5 bases). CDR3 length: 14 amino acids. Trimming shortened V by 0 bases and J by 7 bases, and 12 bases separated the two germline ends. Germline loops: CDR1 LGHDT, CDR2 YNNKEL (reference sequence). The CDR3 spells CASSQEDTGRTQYF. CDR3 sequence (DNA): TGTGCCAGCAGCCAAGAAGACACGGGGAGGACCCAGTACTTC.

The chain carries TRBV5-4 and TRBJ1-4; TRBD1 matches 9 bases. Germline trimming cut 4 bases from V and 8 bases from J; bases unmatched to any gene: 9. The germline V gene has CDR1 SGHNT and CDR2 YYREEE (reference sequence). The CDR3 is 15 amino acids. The CDR3 DNA reads as TGTGCCAGCAGCGATCCCGGGACAGGGAAGGAAAAACTGTTTTTT. Translation: CASSDPGTGKEKLFF. The full variable domain, with the rest looked up from reference TRBV5-4 and TRBJ1-4, is ETGVTQSPTHLIKTRGQQVTLRCSSQSGHNTVSWYQQALGQGPQFIFQYYREEENGRGNFPPRFSGLQFPNYSSELNVNALELDDSALYLCASSDPGTGKEKLFFGSGTQLSVL.